This T cell receptor beta chain was sequenced during a study of chemoradiotherapy in HPV16-positive cancers. Turning to the study itself: Candidate HPV-specific clones and shared TCR motifs came from a couple of HPV16-positive patients. General study findings and limits: Only two HPV16-positive patients supplied the functional HPV-specificity definition.

The repertoire was sequenced with immunoSEQ multiplex PCR; TCRdb's copy has only in-frame clones and lacks some. Among approximately 13,000 clones listed, approximately 89% were seen once. Concerning this clone itself: Its antigen is not known.

Over chemoradiotherapy, repertoires were sampled more than once. V was clipped by 3 bases and J by 5 bases; unmatched bases: 6. Per the germline V gene, CDR1 is SGHTA and CDR2 is FQGNSA. The CDR3 sequence is 14 residues long. This clonotype originated in a human donor with HPV-associated anogenital cancer. This sequence joins TRBV7-2 and TRBJ2-5, with 7 bases identical to TRBD2. The sample in question was blood, obtained from a patient who underwent chemoradiotherapy. CDR3 nucleotides: TGTGCCAGCAGCTTGGGAGGGCCTGTTGAGACCCAGTACTTC. Its protein product is CASSLGGPVETQYF.